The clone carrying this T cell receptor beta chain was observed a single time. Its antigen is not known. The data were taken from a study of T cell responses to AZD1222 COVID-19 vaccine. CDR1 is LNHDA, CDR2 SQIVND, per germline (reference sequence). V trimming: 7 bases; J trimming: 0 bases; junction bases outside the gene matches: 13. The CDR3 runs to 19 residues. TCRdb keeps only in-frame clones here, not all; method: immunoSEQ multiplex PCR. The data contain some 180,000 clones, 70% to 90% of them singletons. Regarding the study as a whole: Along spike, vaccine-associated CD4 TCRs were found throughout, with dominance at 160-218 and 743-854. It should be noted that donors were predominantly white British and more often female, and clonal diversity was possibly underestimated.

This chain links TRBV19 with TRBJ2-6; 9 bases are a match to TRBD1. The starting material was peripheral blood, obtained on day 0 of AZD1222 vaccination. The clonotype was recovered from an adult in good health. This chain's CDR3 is CASTGQGRASFSGANVLTF. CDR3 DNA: TGTGCCAGTACGGGACAGGGAAGGGCCAGCTTCTCTGGGGCCAACGTCCTGACTTTC.